These 22 T cell receptor beta chains originate from one sample sequenced in a study of blood T cell repertoires in COVID-19. TCRdb's copy holds only in-frame clones and misses some; the assay was immunoSEQ multiplex PCR. Of 44,000 or so clones listed, about two thirds are singletons. Sequenced material: peripheral blood. Every receptor here comes from an elderly man with acute or convalescent COVID-19.

This clone was observed many times. The junction and the germline gene differ at one end; a read error may be behind it. The chain uses TRBV5-6 and TRBJ1-1; D uncertain. The CDR3 length is 15 residues. CDR1 is SGHDT, CDR2 YYEEEE, per germline. As DNA, the CDR3 is TGTGCCAGCAGCCGAGGGTCCGCGCAGAACGCTGAAGCTTTCTTT. Translation gives CASSRGSAQNAEAFF.

A word on this clone: One end of the junction fails to match germline, which may point to a read error. This chain links TRBV5-1 with TRBJ1-1, with 8 bases fitting TRBD1. The CDR3 totals 14 residues. CDR1 is SGHRS and CDR2 is YFSETQ in the germline V gene. CDR3 bases: TGCGCCAGCAGTTTGGGACAGGCGAACACTGAAGCTTTCTTT. Protein sequence: CASSLGQANTEAFF.

J is TRBJ1-2 and V is TRBV7-3; D gene uncertain. This CDR3 is 14 amino acids long. The germline gives CDR1 SGHTA, CDR2 FQGTGA. With 5 bases removed from V and 5 bases from J, the gap between germline ends came to 15 bases. In DNA, the CDR3 is TGTGCCAGCAGCATGCACCGTGGAGGGTATGGCTACACCTTC. Its protein is CASSMHRGGYGYTF.

V usage is TRBV18 and J usage is TRBJ1-1; perhaps TRBD1 as D (5 bases). CDR1 is KGHSH and CDR2 is LQKENI in the germline V gene. This CDR3 is built from 16 residues. V was shortened by 1 base and J by 1 base, with 13 bases between the two germline ends. The CDR3 spells CASSPQGSYQNTEAFF. The DNA for the CDR3 is TGTGCCAGCTCACCACAGGGGTCCTACCAGAACACTGAAGCTTTCTTT.

This clone was seen just once. The chain links TRBV5-1 to TRBJ1-6; tentatively, D is TRBD1 (5 bases). This CDR3 region has 16 residues. Germline assignment: CDR1 SGHRS and CDR2 YFSETQ. The V gene lost 4 bases and the J gene lost 9 bases, with 20 bases spanning the gap. CDR3 DNA: TGCGCCAGCAGCGTTCATAGCCCGGACGGGGGTTCACCCCTCCACTTT. Translation gives CASSVHSPDGGSPLHF.

The chain recombines TRBV4-3 with TRBJ1-4; no definite D call. V lost 0 bases, J lost 5 bases, and 10 bases lay in between. The CDR3 is 15 residues long. Germline CDR1 and CDR2: LGHNA and YSLEER. The CDR3 nucleotides read TGCGCCAGCAGCCAAGATGGCAGGAAGAATGAAAAACTGTTTTTT. Translating it yields CASSQDGRKNEKLFF.

This clone was detected only a few times. This chain uses TRBV11-2 with TRBJ2-2; D unresolved. The CDR3 is 14 amino acids. Germline V lookup: CDR1 SGHAT, CDR2 FQNNGV. The germline V and J ends were trimmed by 1 base and 4 bases, with 7 bases remaining between them. CDR3 sequence: CASSLGRLTGELFF. In nucleotides, the CDR3 is TGTGCCAGCAGCTTAGGCCGACTCACCGGGGAGCTGTTTTTT.

The V gene is TRBV7-2, the J gene TRBJ1-1; no firm D call. Germline V gene lookup returns CDR1 SGHTA and CDR2 FQGNSA. CDR3 length: 13 residues. Trimming pared 2 bases from V and 1 base from J, leaving 5 bases between. Here the CDR3 reads CASSLSENTEAFF. The CDR3 nucleotides read TGTGCCAGCAGCTTATCAGAGAACACTGAAGCTTTCTTT.

The chain couples TRBV2 to TRBJ1-1, with no clear D. Germline lookup yields CDR1 SNHLY and CDR2 FYNNEI. This CDR3 comprises 14 residues. V was cut by 7 bases and J by 4 bases, with 16 bases left in between. The CDR3 region is CASNIRALGTEAFF. In DNA form, the CDR3 reads TGTGCCAGCAATATACGAGCTCTAGGCACTGAAGCTTTCTTT.

V is TRBV18 and J is TRBJ1-1, with a possible D match to TRBD1 (6 bases). The CDR3 spans 15 residues. V lost 3 bases to trimming and J lost 5 bases, with 16 bases between them. Per the germline V gene, CDR1 is KGHSH and CDR2 is LQKENI. The CDR3 bases are TGTGCCAGCTCACCGAGGGGGGGAGGGCAAACTGAAGCTTTCTTT. Protein product: CASSPRGGGQTEAFF.

In its sample, this clone was seen a few times. V is TRBV10-3 and J is TRBJ1-2; D gene uncertain. Looked up from germline, CDR1 is ENHRY and CDR2 is SYGVKD. This CDR3 spans 13 amino acids. Between the trimmed V and J ends, which lost 10 bases and 2 bases, there was a span of 14 bases. CDR3 sequence reads: CATRRSTNYGYTF. The CDR3 nucleotides read TGTGCCACACGTCGTAGCACCAACTATGGCTACACCTTC.

This clone was seen a single time. The V and J genes are TRBV9 and TRBJ2-5; 7 nucleotides match TRBD2. This CDR3 contains 15 residues. Germline CDR1 and CDR2: SGDLS and YYNGEE. Unmatched junction bases numbered 5, after V lost 0 bases and J lost 3 bases. The CDR3 is CASSVVGTNKETQYF. The DNA of the CDR3 is TGTGCCAGCAGCGTAGTTGGGACTAATAAAGAGACCCAGTACTTC. Using reference TRBV9 and TRBJ2-5 for the parts outside the CDR3, the full variable domain is DSGVTQTPKHLITATGQRVTLRCSPRSGDLSVYWYQQSLDQGLQFLIQYYNGEERAKGNILERFSAQQFPDLHSELNLSSLELGDSALYFCASSVVGTNKETQYFGPGTRLLVL.

The CDR3 reads CASSDRGYSTDTQYF. The CDR3 DNA follows: TGTGCCAGCAGTGACAGGGGATATAGCACAGATACGCAGTATTTT. The chain combines TRBV6-1 with TRBJ2-3; a possible D gene is TRBD1 (6 bases). The CDR3 length is 15 residues. The V gene's germline CDR1 is MNHNS and CDR2 SASEGT. Trimming removed 3 bases from V and 0 bases from J, with 10 bases in between.

The V call is TRBV6-5, the J call TRBJ1-2; 12 bases are shared with TRBD1. The germline V gene encodes CDR1 MNHEY and CDR2 SVGAGI. V shed 6 bases and J 7 bases; nucleotides not matched to a gene: 9. The CDR3 has 15 residues. The CDR3, as DNA: TGTGCCAGCAGGGGCCCGGGACAGGGGGCGTTTGGCTACACCTTC. It yields the protein CASRGPGQGAFGYTF.

The V gene is TRBV5-1, the J gene TRBJ2-5; 7 bases line up with TRBD1. Germline V gene data show CDR1 as SGHRS and CDR2 as YFSETQ. J was trimmed by 4 bases and V by 4 bases; bases with no gene match: 10. The CDR3 consists of 15 residues. CDR3 loop: CASSVQGVGGETQYF. The DNA of the CDR3 is TGCGCCAGCAGCGTTCAGGGGGTCGGTGGAGAGACCCAGTACTTC.

The chain couples TRBV10-2 to TRBJ1-3; no clear D gene. Germline CDR1 WSHSY, CDR2 SAAADI. The CDR3 spans 13 residues. V was clipped by 7 bases and J by 11 bases, with 18 bases between them. CDR3 bases: TGCGCCAGCACCGCCGACCCAGAAAGCGCCATATATTTT. Its translation is CASTADPESAIYF.

This clone was counted between two and nine times. The CDR3 region is CASSLAASGPYNEQFF. The CDR3 nucleotides are TGTGCCAGCAGCTTAGCGGCTAGCGGGCCCTACAATGAGCAGTTCTTC. The rearrangement uses TRBV13 and TRBJ2-1; 8 positions agree with TRBD2. CDR1 and CDR2 (germline): PRHDT, FYEKMQ (reference sequence). CDR3 length equals 16 residues. Trimming took 1 base from V and 2 from J; bases not matched to a gene: 4.

V gene TRBV6-1 combines with J gene TRBJ1-1; D is uncertain. In germline, CDR1 is MNHNS, CDR2 SASEGT. This CDR3 is built from 15 residues. The V end lost 3 bases, the J end lost 4 bases, and 15 bases lay between the germline ends. The CDR3 spells CASSEGVAGSTEAFF. For the CDR3, the DNA is TGTGCCAGCAGTGAGGGTGTAGCGGGGAGCACTGAAGCTTTCTTT.

The chain links TRBV7-9 to TRBJ1-2, with TRBD1 identical over 9 bases. From germline, CDR1 is SEHNR and CDR2 FQNEAQ (reference sequence). J lost 3 bases, V lost 3 bases, and 5 bases had no gene match. This CDR3 is built from 15 residues. For the CDR3, the DNA is TGTGCCAGCAGCTTCCGGGACAGGGAGGACTATGGCTACACCTTC. This encodes CASSFRDREDYGYTF.

The chain employs TRBV5-4 and TRBJ2-2; 8 bases agree with TRBD2. The V gene end was trimmed by 4 bases and the J gene end by 5 bases; junction bases not matched to a gene: 7. Germline V gene data show CDR1 as SGHNT and CDR2 as YYREEE (reference sequence). The CDR3 has 15 amino acids. The DNA of the CDR3 is TGTGCCAGCAGCCGAACTAGCGGTCTAACCGGGGAGCTGTTTTTT. Its protein product is CASSRTSGLTGELFF.

The rearrangement links TRBV3-1 (or the pseudogene TRBV3-2) to TRBJ1-1; a weak D match, TRBD1 (6 bases). The germline V and J ends were trimmed by 4 bases and 0 bases, with 9 bases remaining between them. CDR1 is LGHDT, CDR2 YNNKEL, per germline (reference sequence). This CDR3 comprises 14 residues. CDR3 nucleotide sequence: TGTGCCAGCAGCCCAGGGACACTGAACACTGAAGCTTTCTTT. Protein product: CASSPGTLNTEAFF.

The chain couples TRBV27 to TRBJ2-3; 11 nucleotides agree with TRBD2. The V gene's germline CDR1 is MNHEY and CDR2 SMNVEV (reference sequence). The CDR3 extends over 16 amino acids. The ends lost 6 bases at V and 4 bases at J; junction bases unmatched: 9. The CDR3: CASSRIAGGVSDTQYF. The CDR3 DNA reads as TGTGCCAGCAGCCGAATAGCGGGAGGGGTGTCAGATACGCAGTATTTT.